This TCR beta chain is from a study of cytomegalovirus exposure and HLA in healthy donors. General study points: Reportedly, diagnosis of cytomegalovirus status by the classifier showed high specificity and sensitivity. An analysis was carried out later, and it reportedly showed fewer N-insertions in an Asian-associated ancestry cluster than the roughly 700-donor mean. It emerged from a later analysis that several of the most significant clusters appeared to be linked to common viral pathogens.

60 Vbeta and 13 Jbeta primers were used in PCR. Sequenced by immunoSEQ multiplex PCR; TCRdb stores in-frame clones only, minus some. Here the sample spans 95,000 to 100,000 clones, around 85% being singletons. Nominally healthy donors were sampled, though unrecorded immune exposures were likely. Turning to this clone: Its antigen is unknown.

Sequencing was performed on PBMCs. The sequence was collected from a man younger than 45 in good health and CMV-seronegative.

The CDR3 reads CASSSSWRETSYEQYF. The CDR3 DNA sequence: TGTGCCAGCAGCTCGTCCTGGCGGGAGACATCCTACGAGCAGTACTTC. The V call is TRBV7-9, the J call TRBJ2-7; 7 positions match TRBD2. CDR3 size: 16 residues. Germline V gene lookup returns CDR1 SEHNR and CDR2 FQNEAQ (reference sequence). Trimming cost V 4 bases and J 1 base; bases outside gene matches: 10.